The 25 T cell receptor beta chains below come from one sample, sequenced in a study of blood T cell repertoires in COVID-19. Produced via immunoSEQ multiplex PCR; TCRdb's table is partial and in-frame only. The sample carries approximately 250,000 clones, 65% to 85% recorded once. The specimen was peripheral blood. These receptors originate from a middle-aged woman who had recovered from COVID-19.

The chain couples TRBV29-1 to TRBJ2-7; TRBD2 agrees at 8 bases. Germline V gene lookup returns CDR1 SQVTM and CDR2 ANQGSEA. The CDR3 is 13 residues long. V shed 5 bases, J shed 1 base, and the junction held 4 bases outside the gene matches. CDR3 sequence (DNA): TGCAGCGTTCCGGGGGGGTATTCCTACGAGCAGTACTTC. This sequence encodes CSVPGGYSYEQYF.

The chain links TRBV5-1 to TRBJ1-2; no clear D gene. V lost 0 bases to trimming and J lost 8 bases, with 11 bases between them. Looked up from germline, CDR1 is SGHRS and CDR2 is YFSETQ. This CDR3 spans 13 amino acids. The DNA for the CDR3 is TGCGCCAGCAGCTTGGTCCTGCTGGCCGGCTACACCTTC. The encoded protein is CASSLVLLAGYTF.

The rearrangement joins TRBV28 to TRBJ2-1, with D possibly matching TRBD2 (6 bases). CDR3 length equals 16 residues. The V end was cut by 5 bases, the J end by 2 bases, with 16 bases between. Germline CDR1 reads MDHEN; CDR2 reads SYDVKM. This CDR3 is CASSGRTWGAYNEQFF. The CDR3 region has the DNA TGTGCCAGCAGTGGAAGGACCTGGGGGGCCTACAATGAGCAGTTCTTC.

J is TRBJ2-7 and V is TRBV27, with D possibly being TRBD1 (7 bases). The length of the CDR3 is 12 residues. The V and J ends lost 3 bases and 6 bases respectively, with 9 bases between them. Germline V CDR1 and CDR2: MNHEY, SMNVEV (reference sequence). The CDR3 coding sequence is TGTGCCAGCAGTTTTCAGGGGGGCGAGCAGTACTTC. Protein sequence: CASSFQGGEQYF.

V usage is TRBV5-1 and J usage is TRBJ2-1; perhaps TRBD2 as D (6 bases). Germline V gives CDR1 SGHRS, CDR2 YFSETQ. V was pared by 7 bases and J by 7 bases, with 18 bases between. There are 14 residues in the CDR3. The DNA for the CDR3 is TGCGCCAGCCGAGACATTTCGGCGGGGAATGAGCAGTTCTTC. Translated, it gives CASRDISAGNEQFF.

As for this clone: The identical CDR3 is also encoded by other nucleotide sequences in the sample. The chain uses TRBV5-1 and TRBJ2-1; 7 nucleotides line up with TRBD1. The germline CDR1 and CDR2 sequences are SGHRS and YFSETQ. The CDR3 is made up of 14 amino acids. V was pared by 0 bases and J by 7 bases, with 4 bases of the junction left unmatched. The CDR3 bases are TGCGCCAGCAGCTTGGAGACAGGGAAGAATGAGCAGTTCTTC. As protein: CASSLETGKNEQFF.

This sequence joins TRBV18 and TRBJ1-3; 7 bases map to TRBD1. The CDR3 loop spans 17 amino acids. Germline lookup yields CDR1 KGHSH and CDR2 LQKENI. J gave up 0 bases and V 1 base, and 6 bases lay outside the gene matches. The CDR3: CASSPLAGGSSGNTIYF. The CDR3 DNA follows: TGTGCCAGCTCACCACTGGCAGGGGGGAGCTCTGGAAACACCATATATTTT.

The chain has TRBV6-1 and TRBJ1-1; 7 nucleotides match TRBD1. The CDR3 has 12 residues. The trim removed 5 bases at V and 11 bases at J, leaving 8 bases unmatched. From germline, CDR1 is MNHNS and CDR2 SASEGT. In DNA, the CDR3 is TGTGCCAGCAGTCTACAGACAGGGAGCGCTTTCTTT. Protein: CASSLQTGSAFF.

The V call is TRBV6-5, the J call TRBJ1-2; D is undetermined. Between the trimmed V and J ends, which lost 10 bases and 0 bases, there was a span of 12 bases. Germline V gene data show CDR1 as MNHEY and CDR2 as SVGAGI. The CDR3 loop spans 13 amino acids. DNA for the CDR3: TGTGCCACCAGCGCCTATACTAACTATGGCTACACCTTC. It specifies CATSAYTNYGYTF.

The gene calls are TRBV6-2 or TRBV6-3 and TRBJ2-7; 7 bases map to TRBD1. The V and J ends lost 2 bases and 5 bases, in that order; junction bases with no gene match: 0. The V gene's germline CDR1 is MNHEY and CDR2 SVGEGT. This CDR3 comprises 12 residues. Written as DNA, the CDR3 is TGTGCCAGCAGTTACCAGGGGGACGAGCAGTACTTC. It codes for CASSYQGDEQYF.

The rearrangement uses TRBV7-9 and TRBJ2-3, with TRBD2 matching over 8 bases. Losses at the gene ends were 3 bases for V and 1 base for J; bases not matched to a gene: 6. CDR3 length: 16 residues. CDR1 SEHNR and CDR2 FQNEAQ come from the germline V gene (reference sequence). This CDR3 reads CASSFGRAPRTDTQYF. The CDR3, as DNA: TGTGCCAGCAGCTTCGGGAGGGCCCCGCGCACAGATACGCAGTATTTT.

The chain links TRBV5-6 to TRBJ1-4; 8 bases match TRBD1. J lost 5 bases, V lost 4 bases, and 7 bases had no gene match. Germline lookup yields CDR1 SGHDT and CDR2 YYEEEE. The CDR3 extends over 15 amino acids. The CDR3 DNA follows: TGTGCCAGCAGCGCGGGACAGGTGCTAAATGAAAAACTGTTTTTT. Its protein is CASSAGQVLNEKLFF.

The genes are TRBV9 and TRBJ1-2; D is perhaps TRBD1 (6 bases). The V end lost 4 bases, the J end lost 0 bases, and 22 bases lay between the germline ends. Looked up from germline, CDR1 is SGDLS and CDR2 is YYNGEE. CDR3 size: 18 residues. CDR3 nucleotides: TGTGCCAGCAGCCTGGGGGGGCGCGACGTTGGTTCTAACTATGGCTACACCTTC. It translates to CASSLGGRDVGSNYGYTF.

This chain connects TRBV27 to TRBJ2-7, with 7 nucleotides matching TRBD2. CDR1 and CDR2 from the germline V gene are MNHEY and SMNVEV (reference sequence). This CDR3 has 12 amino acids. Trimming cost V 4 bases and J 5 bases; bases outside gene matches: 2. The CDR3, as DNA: TGTGCCAGCAGTTCCCGGGGGGACGAGCAGTACTTC. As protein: CASSSRGDEQYF.

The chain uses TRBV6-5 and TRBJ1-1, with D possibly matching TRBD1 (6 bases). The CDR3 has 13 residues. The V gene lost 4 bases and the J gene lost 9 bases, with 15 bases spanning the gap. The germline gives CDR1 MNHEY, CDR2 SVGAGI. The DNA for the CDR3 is TGTGCCAGCAGTTTCCCCGGGACATATAAAGCTTTCTTT. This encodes CASSFPGTYKAFF.

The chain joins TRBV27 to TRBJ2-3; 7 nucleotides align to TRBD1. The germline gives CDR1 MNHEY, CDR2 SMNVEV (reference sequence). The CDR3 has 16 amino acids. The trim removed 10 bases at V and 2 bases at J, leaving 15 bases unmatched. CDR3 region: CATSRSRDSYTDTQYF. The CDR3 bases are TGTGCCACGTCCCGTTCAAGGGACAGCTACACAGATACGCAGTATTTT.

The CDR3 sequence: CASSVQGNTIYF. The CDR3 DNA reads as TGTGCCAGCAGCGTTCAGGGGAACACCATATATTTT. The chain links TRBV14 to TRBJ1-3; maybe TRBD1 (6 bases). CDR3 length equals 12 residues. Per germline, CDR1 SGHDN and CDR2 FVKESK. Trimming took 5 bases from V and 7 from J, leaving 9 bases between them.

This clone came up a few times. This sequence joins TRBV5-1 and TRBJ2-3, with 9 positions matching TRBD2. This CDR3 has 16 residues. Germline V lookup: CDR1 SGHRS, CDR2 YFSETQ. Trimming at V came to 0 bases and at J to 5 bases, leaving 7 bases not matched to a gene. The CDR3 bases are TGCGCCAGCAGCTTGGAGGGCGGGGGGGCCATAGATACGCAGTATTTT. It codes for CASSLEGGGAIDTQYF.

CDR3 amino acids: CASSPISASETQYF. The CDR3, as DNA: TGTGCCAGCTCACCAATCAGCGCTTCTGAGACCCAGTACTTC. The J gene is TRBJ2-5, the V gene TRBV18; D call uncertain. From germline, CDR1 is KGHSH and CDR2 LQKENI. With 2 bases removed from V and 5 bases from J, the gap between germline ends came to 12 bases. The CDR3 spans 14 residues. Full variable domain (missing parts from reference TRBV18 and TRBJ2-5): NAGVMQNPRHLVRRRGQEARLRCSPMKGHSHVYWYRQLPEEGLKFMVYLQKENIIDESGMPKERFSAEFPKEGPSILRIQQVVRGDSAAYFCASSPISASETQYFGPGTRLLVL.

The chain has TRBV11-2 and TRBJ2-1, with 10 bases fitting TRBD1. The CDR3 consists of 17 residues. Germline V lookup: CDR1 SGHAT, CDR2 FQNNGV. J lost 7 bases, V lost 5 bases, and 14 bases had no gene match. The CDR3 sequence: CASSPGTGAYQSNEQFF. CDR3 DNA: TGTGCCAGCAGCCCGGGGACAGGGGCCTACCAAAGTAATGAGCAGTTCTTC.

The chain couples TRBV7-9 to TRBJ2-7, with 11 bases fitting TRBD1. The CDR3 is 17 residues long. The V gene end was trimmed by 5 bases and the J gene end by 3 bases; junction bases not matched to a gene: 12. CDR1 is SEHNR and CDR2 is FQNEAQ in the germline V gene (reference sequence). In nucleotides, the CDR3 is TGTGCCAGCAGCCTGGGGACAGGGGGAGACGGACACTACGAGCAGTACTTC. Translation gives CASSLGTGGDGHYEQYF.

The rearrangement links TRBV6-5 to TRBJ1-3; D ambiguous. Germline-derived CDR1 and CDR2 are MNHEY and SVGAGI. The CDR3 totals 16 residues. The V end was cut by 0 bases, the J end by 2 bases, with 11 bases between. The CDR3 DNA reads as TGTGCCAGCAGTTACTCCGTTAGTTCCCCTGGAAACACCATATATTTT. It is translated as CASSYSVSSPGNTIYF.

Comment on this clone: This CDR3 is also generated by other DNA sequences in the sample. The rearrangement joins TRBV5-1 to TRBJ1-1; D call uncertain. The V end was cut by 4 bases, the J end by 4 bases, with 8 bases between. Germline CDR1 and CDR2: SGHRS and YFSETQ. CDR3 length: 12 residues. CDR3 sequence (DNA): TGCGCCAGCAGCCTGGTCGGCACTGAAGCTTTCTTT. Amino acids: CASSLVGTEAFF.

The CDR3 here is CASNPGTAYGYTF. For the CDR3, the DNA is TGTGCCAGCAACCCCGGGACAGCCTATGGCTACACCTTC. This chain uses TRBV5-4 with TRBJ1-2; the match to TRBD1 covers 7 bases. The CDR3 length is 13 residues. V was clipped by 6 bases and J by 4 bases; unmatched bases: 6. Looked up from germline, CDR1 is SGHNT and CDR2 is YYREEE (reference sequence).

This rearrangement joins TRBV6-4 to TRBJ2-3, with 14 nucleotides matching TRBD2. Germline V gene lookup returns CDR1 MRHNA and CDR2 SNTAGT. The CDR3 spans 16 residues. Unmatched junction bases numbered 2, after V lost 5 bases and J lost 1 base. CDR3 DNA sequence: TGTGCCAGCAGTAGGGGACTAGCGGGGGGCACAGATACGCAGTATTTT. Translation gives CASSRGLAGGTDTQYF.